This T cell receptor beta chain was observed in a study of identical twins. General study results and limits: Cord blood's abundant beta clonotypes had fewer insertions, unlike memory repertoires. Less excess twin sharing appeared in beta out-of-frame sequences.

This clonotype was found many times. The antigen is undetermined. A universal primer site was incorporated via template switching, and the cDNA contained unique molecular identifiers. TCRdb re-derived calls from the 5' RACE reads in MiXCR, one entry per CDR3 protein. The table records around 670,000 distinct CDR3 sequences, less than 7% of them present only once. All of the donors were Caucasians in good health. Deletions cut 5 bases from V and 4 bases from J, with 13 bases between. Per the germline V gene, CDR1 is SGHTA and CDR2 is FQGNSA. This CDR3 comprises 14 residues. The rearrangement uses TRBV7-2 and TRBJ2-3; D unclear. Sequencing was done on a sample of naive T cells sorted from blood. This clonotype was sampled from a man younger than 35 in good health. As DNA, the CDR3 is TGTGCCAGCAGCGCCGCACCCCCACCAGATACGCAGTATTTT. Translated, it gives CASSAAPPPDTQYF.